Below, 31 T cell receptor beta chains from the same sample are listed, as sequenced in a study of T-cell reconstitution after alpha-beta-depleted transplantation in children (dated by TCRdb to 2015 to 2016). The treatment or condition label corresponds to: allogeneic hematopoietic cell transplantation with graft depleted of TCRalphabeta T cells and CD19 B cells. Libraries came from PCR. Sequencing used an Illumina HiSeq 2500. TCR libraries were prepared with molecular barcoding, using unique molecular identifiers to normalize TCRbeta repertoire quantification. Through fastp at Q25 and MiXCR, TCRdb rebuilt clones from the public reads, retaining in-frame beta chains. Merged by CDR3 protein, the rows form single entries marked with the most common genes and DNA. The sample records just over 950,000 distinct CDR3 sequences, about 31% of which are singletons. Over 25% of the sample comes from the top ten.

The sample here was PBMCs, mostly from graft donor cells, taken 360 days after TCRalphabeta/CD19-depleted stem cell transplant. Receptors originate from a boy under two years old who had a stem cell transplant for SCID, so the T cells may come from the graft donor.

This clonotype was detected only a few times. The J gene is TRBJ2-3, the V gene TRBV24-1; D is unclear. Germline lookup yields CDR1 KGHDR and CDR2 SFDVKD. The germline V and J ends were trimmed by 3 bases and 2 bases, with 17 bases remaining between them. The CDR3 is made up of 17 amino acids. CDR3 coding DNA: TGTGCCACCAGTGATGTACGTCCCATTTCCGCCACAGATACGCAGTATTTT. This gives the protein CATSDVRPISATDTQYF.

V gene TRBV18 combines with J gene TRBJ1-2; 8 nucleotides agree with TRBD1. Germline V gene sequence: CDR1 KGHSH, CDR2 LQKENI. The CDR3 runs 14 residues. Trimming cost V 6 bases and J 0 bases; bases outside gene matches: 3. CDR3 amino acids: CASSGQGSNYGYTF. The CDR3 bases are TGTGCCAGCTCCGGACAGGGCTCTAACTATGGCTACACCTTC.

This clonotype was seen at least ten times. The CDR3 protein is CASSLTDRTEAFF. The DNA of the CDR3 is TGCGCCAGCAGCTTGACCGACAGAACTGAAGCTTTCTTT. This chain links TRBV5-1 with TRBJ1-1; maybe TRBD1 (5 bases). The V gene's germline CDR1 is SGHRS and CDR2 YFSETQ. The CDR3 spans 13 residues. V was shortened by 1 base and J by 5 bases, with 9 bases between the two germline ends.

The count of this clonotype is one. This is likely a read error, given that the CDR3 carries no conserved phenylalanine or tryptophan at its end. The J gene is TRBJ1-1, the V gene TRBV12-3 or TRBV12-4; 7 nucleotides align to TRBD1. This CDR3 has 14 amino acids. V shed 7 bases, J shed 2 bases, and the junction held 7 bases outside the gene matches. CDR3 sequence reads: CASTGTGVNTEAFY. For the CDR3, the DNA is TGTGCCAGCACCGGAACAGGGGTTAACACTGAAGCTTTCTAT.

The CDR3 DNA reads TGTGCCAGCAGCTTCCCGGGACGGCTCATGGATGGCTACACCTTC. It is translated as CASSFPGRLMDGYTF. V is TRBV7-9 and J is TRBJ1-2, with D maybe TRBD1 (5 bases). With 3 bases removed from V and 6 bases from J, the gap between germline ends came to 17 bases. The germline V gene has CDR1 SEHNR and CDR2 FQNEAQ (reference sequence). CDR3 length equals 15 residues.

This clonotype has more than one count but fewer than ten. V usage is TRBV2 and J usage is TRBJ2-1, with 10 bases that match TRBD2. Germline trimming cut 3 bases from V and 7 bases from J; bases unmatched to any gene: 6. Germline V CDR1 and CDR2: SNHLY, FYNNEI. This CDR3 is built from 15 residues. The CDR3 is CASSDNLLAGNEQFF. The DNA of the CDR3 is TGTGCCAGCAGTGATAACTTACTAGCGGGGAATGAGCAGTTCTTC. Looking up the rest from reference TRBV2 and TRBJ2-1 gives the full variable domain: EPEVTQTPSHQVTQMGQEVILRCVPISNHLYFYWYRQILGQKVEFLVSFYNNEISEKSEIFDDQFSVERPDGSNFTLKIRSTKLEDSAMYFCASSDNLLAGNEQFFGPGTRLTVL.

This clonotype was detected many times. The chain is built from TRBV10-3 and TRBJ2-7, with TRBD2 as a possible D gene (5 bases). The germline V and J ends were trimmed by 2 bases and 6 bases, with 11 bases remaining between them. Germline CDR1 ENHRY, CDR2 SYGVKD. CDR3 size: 13 residues. This CDR3 reads CAISEAPEGEQYF. As DNA, the CDR3 is TGTGCCATCAGTGAGGCCCCCGAGGGCGAGCAGTACTTC.

In this sample, this clonotype turned up a few times. The genes are TRBV6-5 and TRBJ2-7; unclear D gene. V lost 0 bases, J lost 2 bases, and 8 bases lay in between. Germline CDR1 is MNHEY and CDR2 is SVGAGI. The CDR3 extends over 14 amino acids. For the CDR3, the DNA is TGTGCCAGCAGTTACTCAGATCCTCCCTACGAGCAGTACTTC. Its protein product is CASSYSDPPYEQYF.

The chain couples TRBV12-3 or TRBV12-4 to TRBJ2-2; 7 bases match TRBD1. CDR3 length equals 15 residues. With 3 bases clipped from V and 6 bases from J, the junction kept 7 bases outside the gene matches. The CDR3 is CASSFQGTVAGELFF. DNA for the CDR3: TGTGCCAGCAGTTTTCAAGGGACAGTGGCCGGGGAGCTGTTTTTT.

The CDR3: CASSIGTSGGPDNEQFF. CDR3 DNA: TGTGCCAGTAGTATTGGGACTAGCGGGGGACCAGACAATGAGCAGTTCTTC. The chain joins TRBV19 to TRBJ2-1, with 14 bases lining up with TRBD2. The V gene end was trimmed by 3 bases and the J gene end by 5 bases; junction bases not matched to a gene: 6. Per germline, CDR1 LNHDA and CDR2 SQIVND (reference sequence). The CDR3 runs 17 residues.

The V call is TRBV7-2, the J call TRBJ2-2; 9 bases agree with TRBD1. Unmatched junction bases numbered 9, after V lost 4 bases and J lost 6 bases. This CDR3 contains 16 residues. The germline CDR1 and CDR2 sequences are SGHTA and FQGNSA. The CDR3: CASSSYRGRSAGELFF. CDR3 bases: TGTGCCAGCAGCTCCTACAGGGGGCGGTCTGCCGGGGAGCTGTTTTTT.

The chain is built from TRBV11-2 and TRBJ2-5, with TRBD1 as a possible D gene (6 bases). Germline V CDR1 and CDR2: SGHAT, FQNNGV. The CDR3 is 15 amino acids. Trimming stripped 2 bases from V and 5 bases from J, with 15 bases between. The CDR3: CASSLPIGGWETQYF. In DNA form, the CDR3 reads TGTGCCAGCAGCTTACCCATAGGGGGATGGGAGACCCAGTACTTC. The full variable domain, completed using reference TRBV11-2 and TRBJ2-5, is EAGVAQSPRYKIIEKRQSVAFWCNPISGHATLYWYQQILGQGPKLLIQFQNNGVVDDSQLPKDRFSAERLKGVDSTLKIQPAKLEDSAVYLCASSLPIGGWETQYFGPGTRLLVL.

This rearrangement joins TRBV7-8 to TRBJ1-5; 9 bases are a match to TRBD1. V lost 1 base, J lost 6 bases, and 10 bases stayed unmatched. The CDR3 consists of 17 residues. The germline V gene encodes CDR1 SGHVS and CDR2 FQNEAQ. CDR3 sequence reads: CASSLEGGQGGFQPQHF. Written as DNA, the CDR3 is TGTGCCAGCAGCTTAGAAGGGGGACAGGGTGGGTTTCAGCCCCAGCATTTT.

This clonotype has only a few counts. The genes are TRBV7-2 and TRBJ2-5, with 9 bases lining up with TRBD2. The CDR3 spans 15 residues. The V and J ends lost 3 bases and 5 bases, in that order; junction bases with no gene match: 7. Looked up from germline, CDR1 is SGHTA and CDR2 is FQGNSA. CDR3 bases: TGTGCCAGCAGCTTCCGTGCGGGGGGGCCTGAGACCCAGTACTTC. Encoded protein: CASSFRAGGPETQYF.

The gene calls are TRBV3-1 and TRBJ2-7; no reliable D call. Trimming pared 3 bases from V and 4 bases from J, leaving 7 bases between. Germline V gives CDR1 LGHDT, CDR2 YNNKEL (reference sequence). This CDR3 is built from 12 residues. DNA for the CDR3: TGTGCCAGCAGCCACCTCGGGTACGAGCAGTACTTC. Translation: CASSHLGYEQYF.

This clonotype has more than one count but fewer than ten. The chain couples TRBV6-5 to TRBJ2-7; D is uncertain. Deletions cut 2 bases from V and 3 bases from J, with 11 bases between. The germline CDR1 and CDR2 sequences are MNHEY and SVGAGI. The CDR3 extends over 14 amino acids. In DNA, the CDR3 is TGTGCCAGCAGTTACATCGCATCTGGCTACGAGCAGTACTTC. Its protein is CASSYIASGYEQYF.

In this sample, this clonotype turned up once. This chain joins TRBV29-1 and TRBJ1-3, with D unclear. Germline CDR1 SQVTM, CDR2 ANQGSEA. V shed 7 bases and J shed 0 bases, with 19 bases lying between them. This CDR3 spans 16 amino acids. In DNA form, the CDR3 reads TGCAGCGCCGGACTGGGAGGTGAGAGCTCTGGAAACACCATATATTTT. Translation gives CSAGLGGESSGNTIYF.

The rearrangement links TRBV7-8 to TRBJ2-3; D remains unclear. The CDR3 extends over 15 amino acids. From germline, CDR1 is SGHVS and CDR2 FQNEAQ. The V gene lost 5 bases and the J gene lost 1 base, with 13 bases spanning the gap. CDR3 amino acids: CASSLRTWGTDTQYF. The CDR3 coding sequence is TGTGCCAGCAGCCTCCGGACCTGGGGCACAGATACGCAGTATTTT. Based on the CDR3 plus reference TRBV7-8 and TRBJ2-3, the full variable domain is GAGVSQSPRYKVAKRGQDVALRCDPISGHVSLFWYQQALGQGPEFLTYFQNEAQLDKSGLPSDRFFAERPEGSVSTLKIQRTQQEDSAVYLCASSLRTWGTDTQYFGPGTRLTVL.

This clonotype was counted many times. The CDR3 DNA follows: TGTGCCAGCAGCTTAGCCAGGGGCGGCACCGGGGAGCTGTTTTTT. Encoded protein: CASSLARGGTGELFF. V gene TRBV11-1 combines with J gene TRBJ2-2; possible D gene TRBD1, 6 bases. The CDR3 loop spans 15 amino acids. Looked up from germline, CDR1 is SGHAT and CDR2 is FQDESV (reference sequence). With 0 bases removed from V and 4 bases from J, the gap between germline ends came to 9 bases.

This clonotype was counted between two and nine times. The rearrangement joins TRBV27 to TRBJ2-7; no definite D call. Germline lookup yields CDR1 MNHEY and CDR2 SMNVEV (reference sequence). This CDR3 is 13 amino acids long. Trimming removed 5 bases from V and 9 bases from J, with 17 bases in between. Written as DNA, the CDR3 is TGTGCCAGCAGTCCCAGGCCTGGTACGGGGCAGTACTTC. It codes for CASSPRPGTGQYF.

The V call is TRBV18, the J call TRBJ2-5, with D tentatively TRBD1 or TRBD2 (5 bases each). Deletions cut 4 bases from V and 3 bases from J, with 15 bases between. Germline CDR1 KGHSH, CDR2 LQKENI. This CDR3 contains 15 residues. The CDR3: CASSLRGHVEETQYF. CDR3 nucleotides: TGTGCCAGCTCACTCCGGGGCCACGTAGAAGAGACCCAGTACTTC.

The chain uses TRBV5-5 and TRBJ2-1, with TRBD2 matching over 13 bases. The CDR3 has 17 residues. Unmatched junction bases numbered 11, after V lost 4 bases and J lost 7 bases. Germline CDR1 and CDR2: SGHKS and YYEKEE (reference sequence). Here the CDR3 DNA reads TGTGCCAGCAGCCCACCCCAACTAGCGGGGGGGCTTAATGAGCAGTTCTTC. Its translation: CASSPPQLAGGLNEQFF.

This clonotype turned up a few times. This chain joins TRBV4-2 and TRBJ2-1, with D tentatively TRBD2 (5 bases). V was cut by 3 bases and J by 2 bases, with 8 bases left in between. Germline lookup yields CDR1 LGHNA and CDR2 YNFKEQ. The CDR3 is 14 residues long. The CDR3 region is CASSHEGTYNEQFF. DNA for the CDR3: TGTGCCAGCAGCCACGAGGGAACCTACAATGAGCAGTTCTTC.

The chain employs TRBV7-2 and TRBJ2-6; TRBD1 matches at 8 bases. The CDR3 is 15 residues long. Germline V lookup: CDR1 SGHTA, CDR2 FQGNSA. The V segment lost 8 bases and the J segment 4 bases; nucleotides outside the gene matches: 7. The CDR3 is CASSAGGSGANVLTF. Here the CDR3 DNA reads TGTGCCAGCTCGGCAGGGGGCTCCGGGGCCAACGTCCTGACTTTC.

The V and J genes are TRBV14 and TRBJ2-1, with D possibly TRBD2 on 6 matching bases. The germline gives CDR1 SGHDN, CDR2 FVKESK. CDR3 length: 11 amino acids. V was cut by 6 bases and J by 10 bases, with 10 bases left in between. CDR3 coding DNA: TGTGCCAGCAGTAGCGGCAGCGAGCAGTTCTTC. Its translation is CASSSGSEQFF. Filled out from reference TRBV14 and TRBJ2-1, the complete variable domain reads EAGVTQFPSHSVIEKGQTVTLRCDPISGHDNLYWYRRVMGKEIKFLLHFVKESKQDESGMPNNRFLAERTGGTYSTLKVQPAELEDSGVYFCASSSGSEQFFGPGTRLTVL.

The sample holds a few counts of this clonotype. The chain combines TRBV20-1 with TRBJ1-2; 7 bases are shared with TRBD1. CDR1 and CDR2 (germline): DFQATT, SNEGSKA (reference sequence). CDR3 length: 16 residues. V lost 1 base, J lost 4 bases, and 12 bases stayed unmatched. DNA for the CDR3: TGCAGTGCTAGAGGAGAGCCGGGACAGTCGCGCTATGGCTACACCTTC. Its translation is CSARGEPGQSRYGYTF.

The J gene is TRBJ2-3, the V gene TRBV21-1; TRBD2 is the table's D call and was not checked against the DNA. TRBV21-1 is flagged as a pseudogene. The CDR3 has 16 amino acids. In nucleotides, the CDR3 is TGTGCCAGCAGCGCCCTAGGTAGCGGATGCACATATACGCAGTATTTT. Amino acid sequence: CASSALGSGCTYTQYF.

The V call is TRBV4-1, the J call TRBJ1-1; D gene uncertain. Germline CDR1 and CDR2: MGHRA and YSYEKL. Trimming took off 1 base at V and 3 bases at J, with 6 bases between the two ends. The CDR3 length is 13 residues. CDR3 region: CASSQGVDTEAFF. As DNA, the CDR3 is TGCGCCAGCAGCCAAGGCGTAGACACTGAAGCTTTCTTT.

The chain links TRBV9 to TRBJ2-2, with 9 bases that match TRBD1. CDR3 length: 17 residues. In germline, CDR1 is SGDLS, CDR2 YYNGEE. Germline trimming cut 3 bases from V and 4 bases from J; bases unmatched to any gene: 10. Written as DNA, the CDR3 is TGTGCCAGCAGCGACCACAGGGGGCGCGGTACCACCGGGGAGCTGTTTTTT. Translating it yields CASSDHRGRGTTGELFF.

In its sample, this clonotype was seen a few times. The chain combines TRBV11-1 with TRBJ2-7, with D maybe TRBD1 (6 bases). The V gene lost 6 bases and the J gene lost 7 bases, with 10 bases spanning the gap. The CDR3 length is 11 residues. CDR1 is SGHAT, CDR2 FQDESV, per germline (reference sequence). CDR3 sequence reads: CASRQGREQYF. In DNA, the CDR3 is TGTGCCAGCAGACAGGGCCGTGAGCAGTACTTC.

This clonotype occurred once. The chain employs TRBV12-5 and TRBJ1-1, with D unclear. The germline gives CDR1 LGHNT, CDR2 FRNRAP. The CDR3 sequence is 14 residues long. V was clipped by 2 bases and J by 0 bases, with 7 bases between them. CDR3 in DNA: TGTGCTAGTGGTTTGTCGCCCTTGAACACTGAAGCTTTCTTT. It encodes CASGLSPLNTEAFF. The full variable domain, its missing parts supplied by reference TRBV12-5 and TRBJ1-1, is DARVTQTPRHKVTEMGQEVTMRCQPILGHNTVFWYRQTMMQGLELLAYFRNRAPLDDSGMPKDRFSAEMPDATLATLKIQPSEPRDSAVYFCASGLSPLNTEAFFGQGTRLTVV.